This TCR beta chain comes out of a study of molecular identifiers for immune sequencing clone quantification (dated by TCRdb to between 2018 and 2020). At the level of the whole study: For a replicate experiment, RNA from approximately 20,000 or 100,000 naive CD8 T cells was divided into five aliquots, of which four were sequenced. This methods study benchmarked molecular-identifier clustering-based TCR repertoire sequencing (MIDCIRS) and TCR RNA copy counting, using CD8 T cells to do so. Overall results and qualifications from the work: Highly expanded clone sizes could be underestimated because identical TCR molecules may share a barcode. Without barcode sub-clustering, chimeric consensus sequences inflated TCR diversity; chimeras reached as high as 47%. Modeling gave around 3 recovered TCR RNA copies per cell versus about 10 by digital PCR, implying around 30% capture efficiency. Spiked-in Jurkat TCR RNA equivalent to a single cell was reported to be detectable even among approximately 1 million naive CD8 T cells. In CMV-specific effector cells, clones with more than 20 RNA copies contained over 99% of molecules, whereas in naive cells such clones contained under 1% of molecules. The naive libraries included spiked-in Jurkat TCR RNA (about ten copies' worth), and this RNA is not part of the donor repertoire.

For this clonotype: Its antigen remains undetermined. Base-call qualities are not available, and no considerably larger clone is one nucleotide away.

The CDR3 has 15 amino acids, counting the end cysteine and phenylalanine. The DNA shown is the 45-base CDR3, in frame from base 1. The V and J ends are trimmed by 8 bases and 0 bases, leaving 14 bases between them. The CDR1 and CDR2 encoded by the germline V gene are MNHEY and SVGAGI. The library was generated by PCR. This sample was sequenced with an Illumina HiSeq 4000. Bulk TCR libraries were prepared as previously described, using TCR primers listed in Table S5. Purification of total RNA was performed with the Qiagen AllPrep DNA/RNA kit. Before analysis, reads from multiple sequencing runs of the same library were pooled. As for the authors' bioinformatics: Reads were retained only if an exact TCR constant sequence was present, and the retained reads were trimmed to 150 nt and grouped according to their 12-nt molecular barcodes. Reads within each barcode group were sub-clustered using a 15% Levenshtein threshold, and quality-weighted consensus sequences were constructed for each RNA molecule. Non-functional sequences were removed, as were lower-count sequences one edit away from another. On the basis of fitting two negative binomial distributions, barcode sub-clusters with fewer than 20% of the maximum read count were discarded. TCRdb trimmed the raw reads at Q25, called clones with MiXCR and kept productive beta chains. Rows are combined by CDR3 protein, so each entry shows the most common genes and DNA. The V and J calls were determined by TCRdb, not by the authors. The sample table contains hundreds of thousands of distinct CDR3 sequences; only one count was recorded for 15% to 20% of them. Roughly 0.9% of the sample goes to the ten largest clones.

Libraries of naive CD8 T cells were built from about 20,000 to 1,000,000 sorted cells, with 10%, 30% or 50% of the purified RNA used. Naive CD8 T cells were FACS-sorted as CD8+CD4-CCR7+CD45RA+ on a BD FACSAria II into RLT Plus buffer. Detection sensitivity was tested by spiking Jurkat RNA equal to 9 to 10 TCR copies' worth into samples containing roughly 19,000-1,000,000 naive CD8 T cells. CD8 T cells were enriched using RosetteSep CD8+ T Cell Enrichment Cocktail and Ficoll-Paque, and the enriched cells then underwent ACK red cell lysis. Sequencing was carried out using naive CD8+ T cells from blood, with Jurkat cell RNA spiked in. The meaning of the sample's cell subset or site label: FACS-sorted CD8+CD4-CCR7+CD45RA+ naive T cells. The origin of this receptor is a human donor in good health. Some libraries in this study had Jurkat cell RNA spiked in. The sequence joins TRBV6-5 to TRBJ2-1, with no reliable assignment of the D segment. The CDR3 region reads CASCQGPSSYNEQFF. The DNA reads TGTGCCAGCTGTCAAGGGCCCAGCTCCTACAATGAGCAGTTCTTC.